Shown below are 28 T cell receptor beta chains from a single sample sequenced in a study of a mutant IDH1 vaccine in newly diagnosed glioma (dated by TCRdb to about 2021). The meaning of the sample's time point label: week 23, last vaccination. A 20-mer mutant IDH1 peptide at 300 micrograms in Montanide made up each vaccine dose, which was injected subcutaneously together with topical imiquimod. Receptor amplification or capture employed the immunoSEQ multiplex PCR assay. The table comes from immuneACCESS by way of TCRdb, which keeps in-frame sequences with V and J called. Part of the clones is missing from these tables; in studies checked, under half for an unresolved V gene and the rest for unknown reasons. This sample gives under 85,000 clones in total; more than 80% of them show up just once. 0.6% to 0.95% of the sample lies in the top ten. These TCRs' antigens remain unknown. The sample here was PBMCs, taken from a glioma patient whose treatment included an IDH1 peptide vaccine. Every receptor here comes from a woman in her forties or fifties with glioma.

CDR3: CARSQKPGTGGSEQYF. CDR3 bases: TGTGCCAGAAGCCAGAAACCCGGGACAGGGGGTTCCGAGCAGTACTTC. The chain uses TRBV5-3 and TRBJ2-7, with TRBD1 matching over 11 bases. TRBV5-3 is classed as an ORF, of uncertain function. This CDR3 has 16 residues. The trim removed 4 bases at V and 6 bases at J, leaving 12 bases unmatched.

Of note for this clone: Compared with germline, one end of the junction differs, possibly owing to a read error. The J gene is TRBJ1-4, the V gene TRBV7-9; D unresolved. CDR1 and CDR2 (germline): SEHNR, FQNEAQ (reference sequence). The CDR3 has 15 residues. DNA for the CDR3: TGTGCCAGCAGCCCAGACAACCACCCTAAAGAAAAACTGTTTTTT. Its translation: CASSPDNHPKEKLFF. Using reference TRBV7-9 and TRBJ1-4 for the parts outside the CDR3, the full variable domain is DTGVSQNPRHKITKRGQNVTFRCDPISEHNRLYWYRQTLGQGPEFLTYFQNEAQLEKSRLLSDRFSAERPKGSFSTLEIQRTEQGDSAMYLCASSPDNHPKEKLFFGSGTQLSVL.

This clone was seen once. The V call is TRBV28, the J call TRBJ2-5; possibly TRBD1 for D (5 bases). The V end lost 3 bases, the J end lost 7 bases, and 12 bases lay between the germline ends. Per germline, CDR1 MDHEN and CDR2 SYDVKM. The CDR3 loop spans 13 amino acids. The CDR3 sequence: CASSFRQWGTQYF. The CDR3, as DNA: TGTGCCAGCAGTTTTCGACAGTGGGGGACCCAGTACTTC.

The chain is built from TRBV28 and TRBJ2-7; D may correspond to TRBD1 or TRBD2 (6 bases each). The CDR3 covers 12 residues. The V and J ends lost 5 bases and 6 bases respectively, with 11 bases between them. Germline V CDR1 and CDR2: MDHEN, SYDVKM. CDR3 sequence reads: CASSEQGLEQYF. The CDR3 nucleotides read TGTGCCAGCAGTGAACAGGGACTCGAGCAGTACTTC.

The J gene is TRBJ2-7, the V gene TRBV5-1, with D unclear. This CDR3 contains 16 residues. Per the germline V gene, CDR1 is SGHRS and CDR2 is YFSETQ. V dropped 0 bases and J dropped 0 bases, with 13 bases sitting between them. CDR3 in DNA: TGCGCCAGCAGCTTGGAGGCGACTCCCCACTCCTACGAGCAGTACTTC. It yields the protein CASSLEATPHSYEQYF.

CDR3 in amino acids: CASSVEISRGRTGYTF. The CDR3 DNA sequence: TGTGCCAGCAGCGTAGAGATTAGCAGGGGGCGAACCGGCTACACCTTC. The V call is TRBV9, the J call TRBJ1-2; 8 bases fit TRBD1. The germline V gene encodes CDR1 SGDLS and CDR2 YYNGEE. CDR3 length equals 16 residues. After removal of 0 bases from V and 8 bases from J, the junction contained 12 bases not matched to a gene.

In its sample, this clone was seen once. This chain connects TRBV27 to TRBJ2-5, with 10 positions matching TRBD2. Trimming cost V 8 bases and J 5 bases; bases outside gene matches: 5. CDR1 and CDR2 from the germline V gene are MNHEY and SMNVEV (reference sequence). The CDR3 consists of 13 residues. CDR3 amino acids: CASGSGREETQYF. The CDR3 region has the DNA TGTGCCAGCGGAAGCGGGAGGGAGGAGACCCAGTACTTC.

The gene calls are TRBV7-8 and TRBJ2-1; 9 bases align to TRBD1. There are 15 residues in the CDR3. The V gene's germline CDR1 is SGHVS and CDR2 FQNEAQ. The trim removed 5 bases at V and 1 base at J, leaving 3 bases unmatched. The CDR3 coding sequence is TGTGCCAGCAGCCTACAGGGGGCTTCCTACAATGAGCAGTTCTTC. Amino acid sequence: CASSLQGASYNEQFF.

The chain links TRBV30 to TRBJ1-5; TRBD1 is a possible D gene (6 bases). Trimming shortened V by 2 bases and J by 7 bases, and 21 bases separated the two germline ends. The CDR3 loop spans 16 amino acids. Germline CDR1 GTSNPN, CDR2 SVGIG (reference sequence). This chain's CDR3 is CAWSISGATNGQPQHF. CDR3 nucleotides: TGTGCCTGGAGTATCTCAGGGGCGACTAATGGACAGCCCCAGCATTTT.

This sequence joins TRBV27 and TRBJ2-2; the match to TRBD1 covers 9 bases. The CDR3 is 16 residues long. The germline CDR1 and CDR2 sequences are MNHEY and SMNVEV (reference sequence). V trimming: 1 base; J trimming: 3 bases; junction bases outside the gene matches: 3. The CDR3 DNA sequence: TGTGCCAGCAGTTTATTTACAGGGGGCCACACCGGGGAGCTGTTTTTT. Translation gives CASSLFTGGHTGELFF.

The chain links TRBV4-2 to TRBJ1-5, with 11 bases matching TRBD1. Germline CDR1 LGHNA, CDR2 YNFKEQ. The CDR3 runs to 16 residues. The ends lost 5 bases at V and 3 bases at J; junction bases unmatched: 6. CDR3 DNA: TGTGCCAGCAGCTCCTGGGACAGGGGGAACAATCAGCCCCAGCATTTT. Translation: CASSSWDRGNNQPQHF.

The genes are TRBV6-5 and TRBJ2-7, with a weak D call TRBD2 (6 bases). The germline gives CDR1 MNHEY, CDR2 SVGAGI. V gave up 10 bases and J gave up 3 bases, with 22 bases separating them. The length of the CDR3 is 15 residues. As DNA, the CDR3 is TGTGCCACCCTTACATCAAGTCAGGGACTCTACGAGCAGTACTTC. It translates to CATLTSSQGLYEQYF.

In DNA form, the CDR3 reads TGTGCCAGCAGGGCGGGACACCCAGGCGCCTACGAGCAGTACTTC. It is translated as CASRAGHPGAYEQYF. The genes are TRBV7-3 and TRBJ2-7; either TRBD1 or TRBD2 may fit D (6 bases each). Germline CDR1 SGHTA, CDR2 FQGTGA. The CDR3 length is 15 residues. Trimming took off 6 bases at V and 2 bases at J, with 17 bases between the two ends.

The chain recombines TRBV5-5 with TRBJ2-7, with 8 bases matching TRBD2. The CDR3 covers 15 residues. Germline CDR1 and CDR2: SGHKS and YYEKEE (reference sequence). The V gene end was trimmed by 0 bases and the J gene end by 6 bases; junction bases not matched to a gene: 8. This CDR3 is CASSLARLAGSEQYF. The DNA of the CDR3 is TGTGCCAGCAGCTTGGCCAGGCTAGCGGGTTCCGAGCAGTACTTC.

The rearrangement links TRBV12-5 to TRBJ1-1, with 10 bases that match TRBD1. J gave up 2 bases and V 2 bases, and 20 bases lay outside the gene matches. The CDR3 is made up of 21 amino acids. The germline V gene encodes CDR1 LGHNT and CDR2 FRNRAP. The CDR3 coding sequence is TGTGCTAGTGGTTTGAACCCCGTTCCGGGCGGGACAGGGGAGGGAAACACTGAAGCTTTCTTT. It encodes CASGLNPVPGGTGEGNTEAFF.

The chain recombines TRBV5-1 with TRBJ1-1; a possible D gene is TRBD1 (5 bases). The CDR3 consists of 13 residues. Per the germline V gene, CDR1 is SGHRS and CDR2 is YFSETQ. V lost 5 bases and J lost 1, with 9 bases in between. The CDR3 DNA follows: TGCGCCAGCAGATCGGACACGAACACTGAAGCTTTCTTT. Translation gives CASRSDTNTEAFF.

V gene TRBV5-4 combines with J gene TRBJ1-1, with 7 positions matching TRBD1. CDR1 and CDR2 from the germline V gene are SGHNT and YYREEE (reference sequence). J gave up 0 bases and V 4 bases, and 3 bases lay outside the gene matches. The CDR3 loop spans 14 amino acids. The chain's CDR3 is CASSQDRMNTEAFF. CDR3 nucleotide sequence: TGTGCCAGCAGCCAGGACAGGATGAACACTGAAGCTTTCTTT.

The rearrangement uses TRBV7-2 and TRBJ2-1; maybe TRBD2 (6 bases). Trimming left V 4 bases short and J 6 bases short, with 19 bases between. The CDR3 is 16 amino acids. From germline, CDR1 is SGHTA and CDR2 FQGNSA. The CDR3 DNA follows: TGTGCCAGCAGCTCACTAGCCGGGAGTCGGGTCAATGAGCAGTTCTTC. Residues: CASSSLAGSRVNEQFF.

The V gene is TRBV4-1, the J gene TRBJ2-6; possibly TRBD1 or TRBD2 for D (5 bases each). Germline V gives CDR1 MGHRA, CDR2 YSYEKL. This CDR3 has 19 amino acids. V lost 1 base, J lost 0 bases, and 16 bases lay in between. The CDR3 here is CASSQGVRGRNSGANVLTF. The CDR3 DNA follows: TGCGCCAGCAGCCAAGGCGTCCGGGGCCGAAACTCTGGGGCCAACGTCCTGACTTTC.

This clone was detected only once. The chain employs TRBV5-6 and TRBJ1-2; 9 bases line up with TRBD1. Germline CDR1 SGHDT, CDR2 YYEEEE. V lost 4 bases to trimming and J lost 8 bases; unmatched junction nucleotides: 9. This CDR3 comprises 14 residues. CDR3 sequence: CASSTLTGGNGYTF. Here the CDR3 DNA reads TGTGCCAGCAGCACCTTGACAGGGGGAAACGGCTACACCTTC.

This chain uses TRBV6-5 with TRBJ2-5; TRBD2 is a possible D gene (6 bases). The tail of the sequence fits TRBJ2-7 better, so the J call may be wrong. CDR3 length: 14 amino acids. Germline V gene sequence: CDR1 MNHEY, CDR2 SVGAGI. CDR3 sequence: CASRRRELSYEQYF. DNA of the CDR3: TGTGCCTCCCGAAGGCGGGAACTTTCCTACGAGCAGTACTTC.

In this sample, this clone turned up once. The chain joins TRBV5-4 to TRBJ2-4, with D perhaps matching TRBD2 (6 bases). Trimming removed 2 bases from V and 4 bases from J, with 13 bases in between. Germline CDR1 reads SGHNT; CDR2 reads YYREEE (reference sequence). The CDR3 covers 15 residues. The CDR3 is CASSFGGVPKNIQYF. CDR3 coding DNA: TGTGCCAGCAGCTTCGGCGGGGTACCAAAAAACATTCAGTACTTC. Drawing the rest from reference TRBV5-4 and TRBJ2-4, the complete variable domain is ETGVTQSPTHLIKTRGQQVTLRCSSQSGHNTVSWYQQALGQGPQFIFQYYREEENGRGNFPPRFSGLQFPNYSSELNVNALELDDSALYLCASSFGGVPKNIQYFGAGTRLSVL.

The J gene is TRBJ2-1, the V gene TRBV14; 7 bases agree with TRBD1. J was trimmed by 6 bases and V by 6 bases; bases with no gene match: 8. This CDR3 is 14 amino acids long. Germline V gene sequence: CDR1 SGHDN, CDR2 FVKESK. CDR3 bases: TGTGCCAGCAGTTCCGGACAGGTGGGCAATGAGCAGTTCTTC. Translation gives CASSSGQVGNEQFF.

The V gene is TRBV11-3, the J gene TRBJ2-1, with D perhaps TRBD1 (6 bases). The CDR3 is made up of 13 amino acids. CDR1 is SGHNT, CDR2 YENEEA, per germline. V lost 5 bases, J lost 6 bases, and 11 bases lay in between. The CDR3 bases are TGTGCCAGCAGCAACAGGGATCTCAATGAGCAGTTCTTC. Its protein product is CASSNRDLNEQFF.

CDR3 nucleotides: TGTGCCAGCAGCTTTCTGGGGAGCTCCTACAATGAGCAGTTCTTC. Its translation is CASSFLGSSYNEQFF. The chain employs TRBV7-9 and TRBJ2-1, with a weak D call TRBD2 (5 bases). Germline CDR1 reads SEHNR; CDR2 reads FQNEAQ (reference sequence). The V gene lost 3 bases and the J gene lost 0 bases, with 9 bases spanning the gap. CDR3 size: 15 residues.

The chain employs TRBV29-1 and TRBJ2-7; D is ambiguous. Per the germline V gene, CDR1 is SQVTM and CDR2 is ANQGSEA. There are 10 residues in the CDR3. V was pared by 3 bases and J by 7 bases, with 7 bases between. The CDR3 here is CSVEDGEQYF. In DNA, the CDR3 is TGCAGCGTTGAGGATGGGGAGCAGTACTTC.

This clone showed up just once. The V gene is TRBV30, the J gene TRBJ2-1, with a possible D match to TRBD1 (5 bases). The CDR3 runs 13 residues. Trimming took 3 bases from V and 8 from J, leaving 14 bases between them. CDR1 is GTSNPN and CDR2 is SVGIG in the germline V gene (reference sequence). The DNA of the CDR3 is TGTGCCTGGAGACGGATAGGGGTCGATGAGCAGTTCTTC. Translating gives CAWRRIGVDEQFF.

This clone was detected a few times. The DNA for the CDR3 is TGTGCCAGCAGTGGACTAGCGGGAGGGCAAGAGCAGTACTTC. This encodes CASSGLAGGQEQYF. The chain employs TRBV6-1 and TRBJ2-7; 14 bases agree with TRBD2. V shed 4 bases, J shed 7 bases, and the junction held 3 bases outside the gene matches. The CDR3 has 14 residues. Germline V gives CDR1 MNHNS, CDR2 SASEGT.